This paragraph covers one T cell receptor (beta chain) sequence. Its antigen is still unknown. There are 11 residues in the CDR3. Trimming cost V 2 bases and J 6 bases, with 5 bases left between them. The germline gives CDR1 MNHEY, CDR2 SMNVEV (reference sequence). Profiled with immunoSEQ multiplex PCR; TCRdb holds only in-frame clones, not every one. This repertoire shows about 410,000 clones, approximately 92% found once; its top ten account for more than 1.5%. Treatment given: roughly 19 received Ad26.COV2.S at low or high dose, single or two shots; several received placebo; per-sample allocation not given. Repertoires come from day 63 after the first vaccine or placebo injection. Donation was by an adult aged 18-55 years who was in Boston. This specimen comes from a study of Ad26.COV2.S vaccination and SARS-CoV-2 variants. Study-level background: Donor got 5x10^10 or 1x10^11 viral particles of Ad26.COV2.S.

The study, taken as a whole, reports: Breadth measured for non-spike TCRs was similar across vaccine and placebo recipients. Possibly, TCR breadth and depth analyses underestimated total T cell responses.

The clonotype was recovered from a person aged 18-65 years who received the Ad26.COV2.S COVID-19 vaccine or a placebo. The sample in question was peripheral blood, obtained in a trial of Ad26.COV2.S vaccine versus placebo. The chain has TRBV27 and TRBJ2-7; D gene ambiguous. The CDR3 DNA reads TGTGCCAGCAGTTTAGGGCTCGAGCAGTACTTC. Its protein product is CASSLGLEQYF.